These T cell receptor beta chains were read from a single sample in a study of vaccination effects on CD4 cells after COVID-19. Measured with immunoSEQ multiplex PCR; TCRdb has only the in-frame clones, and not every one. This sample has some 66,000 clones, with around 79% found just once. These TCRs' antigens remain unknown. The sequencing used CD4+ T cells from PBMCs cultured without peptide, collected after COVID-19 vaccination. The receptors come from a human donor who received a COVID-19 vaccine. Each CDR3 is given with its conserved first and last residue.

CDR3,J,V
CASSFQGNTEAFF,TRBJ1-1,TRBV10-2
CATSDPGGTNEKLFF,TRBJ1-4,TRBV24-1
CAISDGRNYGYTF,TRBJ1-2,TRBV10-3
CASSLLGWDSKETQYF,TRBJ2-5,TRBV27
CASSEGVPSPSRYTF,TRBJ1-2,TRBV6-1
CASSVGGGGLINEQFF,TRBJ2-1,TRBV9
CASSITWADGQPQHF,TRBJ1-5,TRBV19
CASSQGRDRSTEAFF,TRBJ1-1,TRBV3-1/TRBV3-2
CASGSWEGGVAFF,TRBJ1-1,TRBV5-4
CASSPGQNYNEQFF,TRBJ2-1,TRBV5-1
CASSIPGDSNQPQHF,TRBJ1-5,TRBV19
CASSSDRGTDTQYF,TRBJ2-3,TRBV2
CASSFPTGSGANVLTF,TRBJ2-6,TRBV5-1
CASSPGTSEETQYF,TRBJ2-5,TRBV3-1/TRBV3-2
CASSLVGGSGYTF,TRBJ1-2,TRBV5-1
CASSGGGAGSDEQFF,TRBJ2-1,TRBV10-1
CASSLVRGELFF,TRBJ2-2,TRBV13
CASSQLPGTEAFF,TRBJ1-1,TRBV3-1/TRBV3-2
CATSDPDTQYF,TRBJ2-3,TRBV24-1
CASSPPGGAGEKLFF,TRBJ1-4,TRBV18
CATSDLAGSSYNEQFF,TRBJ2-1,TRBV24-1
CASSGEGANGQPQHF,TRBJ1-5,TRBV2
CASSESTDTQYF,TRBJ2-3,TRBV10-1
CASSVAFRGYNEQFF,TRBJ2-1,TRBV9
CASSQRDRGFSPLHF,TRBJ1-6,TRBV3-1/TRBV3-2
CASSIAANEQFF,TRBJ2-1,TRBV19